This T cell receptor beta chain appears in the sequencing data of a study of OX40 agonist ivuxolimab in advanced cancers. Across the whole study: A male proportion of about 80% was recorded, with mean age roughly 60 years and range roughly 23 to 90.

Method: immunoSEQ multiplex PCR; TCRdb's copy keeps in-frame clones and lacks some. The table has about 33,000 clones, around 80% seen once. The trim removed 5 bases at V and 6 bases at J, leaving 6 bases unmatched. CDR1 and CDR2 (germline): MNHEY, SVGAGI. The CDR3 is 13 residues long. The chain employs TRBV6-5 and TRBJ1-1; 7 bases are shared with TRBD1. The sequence derives from an adult with an advanced solid tumor such as melanoma, head and neck, liver or kidney cancer. Sequenced here: CD4+ or CD8+ T cells sorted from blood, sampled in a trial of the OX40 agonist ivuxolimab. As DNA, the CDR3 is TGTGCCAGCAGTGTGATACAGGGGCCTGAAGCTTTCTTT. Amino acids: CASSVIQGPEAFF.